The 26 T cell receptor beta chains reported below all come from one sample, sequenced in a study of OX40 agonist ivuxolimab in advanced cancers. Using immunoSEQ multiplex PCR, the repertoire was profiled, and TCRdb retains in-frame clones only, with some absent. The sample lists 60,000 to 75,000 clones, around 80% occurring once. The sample was CD4+ or CD8+ T cells sorted from blood, taken in a trial of the OX40 agonist ivuxolimab. Receptors were obtained from an adult with an advanced solid tumor such as melanoma, head and neck, liver or kidney cancer.

This clone was found once. This chain joins TRBV7-9 and TRBJ1-1, with D possibly TRBD1 on 5 matching bases. V was clipped by 10 bases and J by 2 bases, with 11 bases between them. CDR1 is SEHNR and CDR2 is FQNEAQ in the germline V gene (reference sequence). The CDR3 is 12 amino acids. This chain's CDR3 is CATSDRNTEAFF. The CDR3 nucleotides are TGTGCCACCTCTGACAGAAACACTGAAGCTTTCTTT.

The chain recombines TRBV6-6 with TRBJ2-5; 7 nucleotides match TRBD2. The J segment lost 2 bases and the V segment lost 4 bases, leaving 7 bases of the junction unmatched. CDR1 and CDR2 from the germline V gene are MNHNY and SVGAGI (reference sequence). The CDR3 is 15 residues long. CDR3: CASSWPGGSQETQYF. The CDR3 nucleotides read TGTGCCAGCAGTTGGCCGGGGGGTTCTCAAGAGACCCAGTACTTC.

The CDR3 reads CAISEAPSGGGQEAQYF. The CDR3 bases are TGTGCCATCAGTGAGGCACCCTCTGGCGGGGGGCAGGAGGCCCAGTACTTC. The V call is TRBV10-3, the J call TRBJ2-5, with 8 bases aligning to TRBD2. J gave up 9 bases and V 2 bases, and 17 bases lay outside the gene matches. This CDR3 spans 17 amino acids. Germline loops: CDR1 ENHRY, CDR2 SYGVKD.

The CDR3 protein is CASSFAGFLSYEQYF. The CDR3 nucleotides are TGTGCCAGCAGTTTCGCAGGATTCCTATCCTACGAGCAGTACTTC. The rearrangement uses TRBV28 and TRBJ2-7, with D hard to call. Germline values: CDR1 MDHEN, CDR2 SYDVKM. V was shortened by 3 bases and J by 1 base, with 13 bases between the two germline ends. CDR3 length: 15 residues.

The chain carries TRBV11-2 and TRBJ1-3, with TRBD1 identical over 8 bases. CDR1 is SGHAT and CDR2 is FQNNGV in the germline V gene. The trim removed 5 bases at V and 2 bases at J, leaving 5 bases unmatched. This CDR3 is built from 15 residues. This CDR3 reads CASSRTGGPGNTIYF. In nucleotides, the CDR3 is TGTGCCAGCAGCCGTACAGGGGGGCCTGGAAACACCATATATTTT.

The chain joins TRBV5-1 to TRBJ2-6; no clear D. This CDR3 has 16 residues. The V gene's germline CDR1 is SGHRS and CDR2 YFSETQ. V lost 6 bases to trimming and J lost 4 bases, with 17 bases between them. The CDR3 nucleotides are TGCGCCAGCACACAGCAGGTGACTGTCGGGGCCAACGTCCTGACTTTC. Translated, it gives CASTQQVTVGANVLTF.

The genes are TRBV5-1 and TRBJ1-1; 7 nucleotides line up with TRBD1. Germline trimming cut 2 bases from V and 8 bases from J; bases unmatched to any gene: 6. This CDR3 is built from 13 residues. Germline values: CDR1 SGHRS, CDR2 YFSETQ. CDR3 sequence (DNA): TGCGCCAGCAGCTTCTCCCTGACAGGGGAAGCTTTCTTT. As protein: CASSFSLTGEAFF.

The chain joins TRBV7-2 to TRBJ1-2; D ambiguous. The germline gives CDR1 SGHTA, CDR2 FQGNSA. Deletions cut 2 bases from V and 10 bases from J, with 14 bases between. The CDR3 has 13 residues. The CDR3 reads CASSLRQYQDYTF. In nucleotides, the CDR3 is TGTGCCAGCAGCTTAAGGCAGTACCAGGACTACACCTTC.

This clone was picked up one time. This sequence joins TRBV5-1 and TRBJ1-4; 8 positions agree with TRBD1. V lost 3 bases to trimming and J lost 0 bases; unmatched junction nucleotides: 4. The V gene's germline CDR1 is SGHRS and CDR2 YFSETQ. The CDR3 runs 16 residues. The CDR3 protein is CASSSGGQATNEKLFF. CDR3 DNA sequence: TGCGCCAGCAGCTCAGGGGGCCAGGCAACTAATGAAAAACTGTTTTTT.

This clone was detected only a few times. V usage is TRBV11-2 and J usage is TRBJ2-5; TRBD1 aligns across 7 bases. CDR1 and CDR2 (germline): SGHAT, FQNNGV. V shed 5 bases and J 4 bases; nucleotides not matched to a gene: 7. The CDR3 runs to 14 residues. The CDR3 loop is CASSGSGTAETQYF. The DNA for the CDR3 is TGTGCCAGCAGCGGATCCGGGACAGCAGAGACCCAGTACTTC.

V and J are TRBV28 and TRBJ2-7, with 8 bases lining up with TRBD1. Trimming cost V 2 bases and J 3 bases; bases outside gene matches: 0. Germline V gives CDR1 MDHEN, CDR2 SYDVKM. The CDR3 is 13 residues long. In DNA, the CDR3 is TGTGCCAGCAGTTTAACAGGGGGCTACGAGCAGTACTTC. As protein: CASSLTGGYEQYF.

This chain joins TRBV7-8 and TRBJ1-1; a weak D match, TRBD1 (6 bases). The germline gives CDR1 SGHVS, CDR2 FQNEAQ. V lost 2 bases, J lost 1 base, and 8 bases lay in between. The CDR3 is 14 residues long. In DNA form, the CDR3 reads TGTGCCAGCAGCTTAACACAGGGGAACACTGAAGCTTTCTTT. Translation: CASSLTQGNTEAFF.

The chain recombines TRBV19 with TRBJ2-2, with TRBD2 as a possible D gene (6 bases). This CDR3 contains 13 residues. Germline CDR1 and CDR2: LNHDA and SQIVND (reference sequence). V lost 10 bases and J 5 bases, leaving 14 bases between the germline ends. The chain's CDR3 is CATPGTLTGELFF. The CDR3, as DNA: TGTGCCACCCCCGGGACTTTGACCGGGGAGCTGTTTTTT.

The V call is TRBV19, the J call TRBJ1-5, with D maybe TRBD1 (6 bases). V lost 6 bases and J lost 1, with 13 bases in between. Germline V gene data show CDR1 as LNHDA and CDR2 as SQIVND (reference sequence). CDR3 length equals 15 residues. The CDR3 DNA reads as TGTGCCAGTAGCGGGGGGACATCGAGCAATCAGCCCCAGCATTTT. This sequence encodes CASSGGTSSNQPQHF.

The rearrangement links TRBV19 to TRBJ2-3, with a weak D call TRBD2 (5 bases). Germline V CDR1 and CDR2: LNHDA, SQIVND (reference sequence). Between the trimmed V and J ends, which lost 10 bases and 6 bases, there was a span of 17 bases. This CDR3 spans 13 amino acids. The CDR3 region is CATQKGDVDTQYF. As DNA, the CDR3 is TGTGCCACCCAAAAGGGAGATGTTGATACGCAGTATTTT. Full variable domain (missing parts from reference TRBV19 and TRBJ2-3): DGGITQSPKYLFRKEGQNVTLSCEQNLNHDAMYWYRQDPGQGLRLIYYSQIVNDFQKGDIAEGYSVSREKKESFPLTVTSAQKNPTAFYLCATQKGDVDTQYFGPGTRLTVL.

On this clone: The identical CDR3 is also encoded by other nucleotide sequences in the sample. This chain joins TRBV6-5 and TRBJ1-4, with D perhaps matching TRBD1 (5 bases). Germline V gene sequence: CDR1 MNHEY, CDR2 SVGAGI. Trimming took 4 bases from V and 5 from J, leaving 11 bases between them. This CDR3 has 14 amino acids. The CDR3 loop is CASSLGGTNEKLFF. In DNA, the CDR3 is TGTGCCAGCAGTTTGGGGGGAACAAATGAAAAACTGTTTTTT.

The chain carries TRBV18 and TRBJ1-5; D is undetermined. The length of the CDR3 is 13 residues. The germline V gene encodes CDR1 KGHSH and CDR2 LQKENI. The V end was cut by 8 bases, the J end by 3 bases, with 11 bases between. The chain's CDR3 is CASLSPNNQPQHF. Here the CDR3 DNA reads TGTGCCAGCCTATCACCTAACAATCAGCCCCAGCATTTT.

This clone has only a few counts. This chain joins TRBV25-1 and TRBJ1-5, with D uncertain. Germline lookup yields CDR1 MGHDK and CDR2 SYGVNS. Deletions cut 1 base from V and 5 bases from J, with 3 bases between. This CDR3 has 12 residues. CDR3 DNA: TGTGCCAGCAGTGAATCCTATCAGCCCCAGCATTTT. Translated, it gives CASSESYQPQHF.

The chain couples TRBV2 to TRBJ1-4; the D is unclear. Germline V gene lookup returns CDR1 SNHLY and CDR2 FYNNEI. V lost 3 bases and J lost 8, with 13 bases in between. The CDR3 totals 14 residues. CDR3 bases: TGTGCCAGCAGTGAGACCGCGGGATTGGAAAAACTGTTTTTT. Amino acid sequence: CASSETAGLEKLFF.

The chain employs TRBV5-1 and TRBJ1-1, with a tentative D call TRBD1 (6 bases). V lost 2 bases and J lost 1, with 9 bases in between. The CDR3 runs to 14 residues. Germline CDR1 is SGHRS and CDR2 is YFSETQ. This CDR3 is CASSFDRTNTEAFF. In DNA, the CDR3 is TGCGCCAGCAGCTTTGACAGGACGAACACTGAAGCTTTCTTT. Based on the CDR3 plus reference TRBV5-1 and TRBJ1-1, the full variable domain is KAGVTQTPRYLIKTRGQQVTLSCSPISGHRSVSWYQQTPGQGLQFLFEYFSETQRNKGNFPGRFSGRQFSNSRSEMNVSTLELGDSALYLCASSFDRTNTEAFFGQGTRLTVV.

This sequence joins TRBV7-2 and TRBJ1-4; D gene ambiguous. The germline V gene has CDR1 SGHTA and CDR2 FQGNSA. The CDR3 is 12 residues long. Trimming stripped 5 bases from V and 6 bases from J, with 7 bases between. CDR3 protein: CASSAYYEKLFF. In DNA, the CDR3 is TGTGCCAGCAGCGCGTATTATGAAAAACTGTTTTTT.

The genes are TRBV6-5 and TRBJ1-6; D is uncertain. This CDR3 has 15 residues. The V gene's germline CDR1 is MNHEY and CDR2 SVGAGI. V lost 0 bases and J lost 9, with 12 bases in between. The CDR3 loop is CASSYSNGVGSPLHF. Written as DNA, the CDR3 is TGTGCCAGCAGTTACTCGAACGGGGTTGGTTCACCCCTCCACTTT.

This clone came up a few times. The chain is built from TRBV5-1 and TRBJ1-6; no reliable D call. Trimming pared 0 bases from V and 10 bases from J, leaving 14 bases between. Germline V CDR1 and CDR2: SGHRS, YFSETQ. CDR3 length: 15 residues. This CDR3 is CASSLGPGTESPLHF. DNA of the CDR3: TGCGCCAGCAGCTTGGGACCGGGTACGGAATCACCCCTCCACTTT.

This chain links TRBV6-1 with TRBJ2-7; 7 bases are a match to TRBD2. Trimming removed 6 bases from V and 2 bases from J; junction bases left unmatched: 7. The CDR3 contains 14 residues. Germline CDR1 is MNHNS and CDR2 is SASEGT. CDR3 coding DNA: TGTGCCAGCAGAGCGGGGAGGGGAGCCTACGAGCAGTACTTC. It specifies CASRAGRGAYEQYF.

This chain connects TRBV28 to TRBJ1-1; D uncertain. This CDR3 is built from 14 residues. Trimming shortened V by 7 bases and J by 4 bases, and 16 bases separated the two germline ends. Germline CDR1 reads MDHEN; CDR2 reads SYDVKM. The CDR3 DNA reads TGTGCCAGCACCTTAGAGGCAGTAAGCACTGAAGCTTTCTTT. Protein sequence: CASTLEAVSTEAFF.

This clone has more than one count but fewer than ten. The chain carries TRBV7-9 and TRBJ2-7; 10 bases are a match to TRBD1. Per germline, CDR1 SEHNR and CDR2 FQNEAQ (reference sequence). This CDR3 region has 16 residues. Unmatched junction bases numbered 10, after V lost 5 bases and J lost 3 bases. The CDR3 DNA sequence: TGTGCCAGCAGCCCGCCGTATAGGACAGGGGGCTACGAGCAGTACTTC. This codes for CASSPPYRTGGYEQYF.